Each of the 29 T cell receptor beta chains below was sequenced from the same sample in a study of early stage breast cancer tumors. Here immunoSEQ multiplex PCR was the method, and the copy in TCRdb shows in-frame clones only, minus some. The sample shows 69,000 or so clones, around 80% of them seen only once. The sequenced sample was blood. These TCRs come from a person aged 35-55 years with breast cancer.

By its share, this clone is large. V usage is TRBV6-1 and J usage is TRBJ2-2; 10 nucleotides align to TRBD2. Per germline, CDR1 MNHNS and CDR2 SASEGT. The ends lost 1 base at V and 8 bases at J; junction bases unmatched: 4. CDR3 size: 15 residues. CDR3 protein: CASSEEASGSGELFF. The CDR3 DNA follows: TGTGCCAGCAGTGAAGAAGCTAGCGGGAGTGGGGAGCTGTTTTTT.

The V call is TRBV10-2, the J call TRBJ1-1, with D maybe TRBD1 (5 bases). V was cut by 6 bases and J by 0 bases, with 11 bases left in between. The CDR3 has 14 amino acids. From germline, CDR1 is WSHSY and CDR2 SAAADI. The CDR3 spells CASRPGGVNTEAFF. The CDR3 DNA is TGCGCCAGCAGACCGGGGGGAGTGAACACTGAAGCTTTCTTT.

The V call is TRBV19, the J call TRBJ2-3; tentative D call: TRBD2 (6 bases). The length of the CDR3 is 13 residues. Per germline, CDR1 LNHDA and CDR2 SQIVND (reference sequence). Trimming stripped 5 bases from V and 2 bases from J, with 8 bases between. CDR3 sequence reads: CASSEGLTDTQYF. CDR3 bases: TGTGCCAGTAGTGAGGGACTCACAGATACGCAGTATTTT.

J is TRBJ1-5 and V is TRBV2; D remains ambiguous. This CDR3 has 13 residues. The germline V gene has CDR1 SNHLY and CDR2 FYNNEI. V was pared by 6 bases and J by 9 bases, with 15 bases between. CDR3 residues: CASRRSSVWPQHF. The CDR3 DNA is TGTGCCAGCAGGCGTTCGAGCGTTTGGCCCCAGCATTTT.

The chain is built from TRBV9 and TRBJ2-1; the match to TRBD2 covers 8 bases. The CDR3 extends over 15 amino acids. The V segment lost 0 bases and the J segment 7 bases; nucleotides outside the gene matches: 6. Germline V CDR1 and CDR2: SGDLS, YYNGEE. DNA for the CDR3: TGTGCCAGCAGCGTAGTCGACGGGAGGGGAAATGAGCAGTTCTTC. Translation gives CASSVVDGRGNEQFF.

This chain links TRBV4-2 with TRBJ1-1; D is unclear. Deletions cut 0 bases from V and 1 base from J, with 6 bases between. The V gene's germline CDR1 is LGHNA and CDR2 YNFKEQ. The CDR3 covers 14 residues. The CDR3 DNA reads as TGTGCCAGCAGCCAAGATAAGGCGAACACTGAAGCTTTCTTT. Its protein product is CASSQDKANTEAFF.

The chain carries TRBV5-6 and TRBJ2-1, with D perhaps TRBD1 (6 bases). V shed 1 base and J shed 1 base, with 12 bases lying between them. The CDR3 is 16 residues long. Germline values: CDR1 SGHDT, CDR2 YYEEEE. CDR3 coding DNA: TGTGCCAGCAGCTTGATGGGGGCTCAGTCCTACAATGAGCAGTTCTTC. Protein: CASSLMGAQSYNEQFF.

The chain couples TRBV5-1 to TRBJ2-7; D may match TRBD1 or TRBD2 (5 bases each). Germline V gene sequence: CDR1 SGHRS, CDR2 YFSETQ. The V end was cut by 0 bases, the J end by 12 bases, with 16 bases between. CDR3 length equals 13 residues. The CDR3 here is CASSLEGPDGVYF. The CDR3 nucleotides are TGCGCCAGCAGCTTGGAGGGACCGGACGGAGTGTACTTC.

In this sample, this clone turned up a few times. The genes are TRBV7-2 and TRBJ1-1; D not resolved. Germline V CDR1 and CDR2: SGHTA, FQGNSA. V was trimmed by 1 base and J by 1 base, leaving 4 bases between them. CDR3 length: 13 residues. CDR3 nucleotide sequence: TGTGCCAGCAGCTTAGAAAGGAACACTGAAGCTTTCTTT. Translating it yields CASSLERNTEAFF.

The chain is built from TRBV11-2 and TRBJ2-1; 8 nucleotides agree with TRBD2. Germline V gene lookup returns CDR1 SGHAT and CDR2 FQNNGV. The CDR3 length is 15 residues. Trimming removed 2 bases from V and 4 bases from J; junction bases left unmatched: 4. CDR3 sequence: CASSLRREVYNEQFF. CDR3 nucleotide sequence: TGTGCCAGCAGCTTAAGGCGGGAGGTGTACAATGAGCAGTTCTTC.

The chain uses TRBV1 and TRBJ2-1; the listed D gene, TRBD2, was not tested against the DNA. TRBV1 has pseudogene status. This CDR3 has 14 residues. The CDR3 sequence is CTSSPHAGVNEQFF. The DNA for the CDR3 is TGCACCAGCAGCCCCCATGCGGGAGTCAATGAGCAGTTCTTC.

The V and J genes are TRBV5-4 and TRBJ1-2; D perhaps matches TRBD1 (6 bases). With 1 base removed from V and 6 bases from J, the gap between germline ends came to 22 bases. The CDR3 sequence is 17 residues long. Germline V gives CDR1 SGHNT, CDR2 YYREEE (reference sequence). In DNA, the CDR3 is TGTGCCAGCAGCTTGACCCCCCTGGTATCGCAGGGGAATGGCTACACCTTC. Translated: CASSLTPLVSQGNGYTF.

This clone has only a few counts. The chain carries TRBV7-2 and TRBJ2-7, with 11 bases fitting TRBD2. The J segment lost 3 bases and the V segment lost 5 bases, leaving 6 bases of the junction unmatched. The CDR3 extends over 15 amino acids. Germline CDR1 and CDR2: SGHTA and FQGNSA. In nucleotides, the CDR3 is TGTGCCAGCAGCAACCGACTAGCGGGGTTCTACGAGCAGTACTTC. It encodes CASSNRLAGFYEQYF.

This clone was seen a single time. In DNA, the CDR3 is TGTGCCAGCAGCTCGACCCTAGCCGGGGAGCTGTTTTTT. It translates to CASSSTLAGELFF. This sequence joins TRBV7-2 and TRBJ2-2; D not resolved. The V and J ends lost 4 bases and 6 bases respectively, with 9 bases between them. The germline V gene has CDR1 SGHTA and CDR2 FQGNSA. The CDR3 is made up of 13 amino acids.

The CDR3 reads CSARPGQGNYGYTF. CDR3 sequence (DNA): TGCAGCGCGAGACCGGGACAGGGGAACTATGGCTACACCTTC. The chain is built from TRBV29-1 and TRBJ1-2, with 10 bases aligning to TRBD1. Trimming cost V 7 bases and J 2 bases; bases outside gene matches: 7. CDR1 and CDR2 (germline): SQVTM, ANQGSEA. The CDR3 extends over 14 amino acids.

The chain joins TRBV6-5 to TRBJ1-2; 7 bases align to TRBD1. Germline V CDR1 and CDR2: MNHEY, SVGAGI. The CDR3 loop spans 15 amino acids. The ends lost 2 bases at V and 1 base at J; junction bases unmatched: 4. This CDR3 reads CASSYRQGSNYGYTF. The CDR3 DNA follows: TGTGCCAGCAGTTACCGACAGGGAAGTAACTATGGCTACACCTTC.

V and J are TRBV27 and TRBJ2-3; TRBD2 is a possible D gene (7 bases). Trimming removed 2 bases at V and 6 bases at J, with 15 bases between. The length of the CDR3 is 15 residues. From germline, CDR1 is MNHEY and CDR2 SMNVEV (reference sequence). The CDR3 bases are TGTGCCAGCAGTTTAGGCGGGAGAGGGGGGGATACGCAGTATTTT. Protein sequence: CASSLGGRGGDTQYF.

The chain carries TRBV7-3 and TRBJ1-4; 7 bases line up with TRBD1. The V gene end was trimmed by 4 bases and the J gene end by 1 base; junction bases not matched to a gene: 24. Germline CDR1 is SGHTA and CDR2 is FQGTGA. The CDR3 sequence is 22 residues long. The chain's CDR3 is CASSSGNPPPDRKILTNEKLFF. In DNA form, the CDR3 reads TGTGCCAGCAGCTCCGGGAATCCCCCGCCGGACAGGAAAATTTTAACTAATGAAAAACTGTTTTTT.

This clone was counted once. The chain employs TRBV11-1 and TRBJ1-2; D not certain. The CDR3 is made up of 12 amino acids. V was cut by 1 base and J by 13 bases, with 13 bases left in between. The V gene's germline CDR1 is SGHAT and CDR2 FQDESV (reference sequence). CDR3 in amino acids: CASSLGKASRTF. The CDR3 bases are TGTGCCAGCAGCTTAGGAAAGGCCAGTCGCACCTTC.

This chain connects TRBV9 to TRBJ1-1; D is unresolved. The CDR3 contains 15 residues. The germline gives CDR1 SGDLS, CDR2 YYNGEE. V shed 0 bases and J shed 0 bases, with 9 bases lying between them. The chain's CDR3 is CASSVGGQLNTEAFF. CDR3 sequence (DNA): TGTGCCAGCAGCGTAGGGGGTCAATTGAACACTGAAGCTTTCTTT.

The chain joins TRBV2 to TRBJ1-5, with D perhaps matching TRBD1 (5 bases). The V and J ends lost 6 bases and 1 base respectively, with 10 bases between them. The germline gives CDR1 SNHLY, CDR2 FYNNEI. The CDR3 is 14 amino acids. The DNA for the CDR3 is TGTGCCAGCAGCCAGGGAAAAAGCAATCAGCCCCAGCATTTT. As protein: CASSQGKSNQPQHF.

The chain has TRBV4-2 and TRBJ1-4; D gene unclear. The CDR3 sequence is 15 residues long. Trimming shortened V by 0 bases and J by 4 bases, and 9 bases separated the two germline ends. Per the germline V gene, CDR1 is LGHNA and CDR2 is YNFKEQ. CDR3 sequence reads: CASSQEANYNEKLFF. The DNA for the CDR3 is TGTGCCAGCAGCCAAGAGGCAAATTATAATGAAAAACTGTTTTTT.

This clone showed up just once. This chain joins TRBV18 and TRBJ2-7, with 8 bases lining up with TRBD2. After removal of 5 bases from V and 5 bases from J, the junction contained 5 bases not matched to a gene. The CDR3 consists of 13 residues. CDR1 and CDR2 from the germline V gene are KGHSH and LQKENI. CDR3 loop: CASSATSVHEQYF. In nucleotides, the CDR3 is TGTGCCAGCTCAGCGACTAGCGTCCACGAGCAGTACTTC.

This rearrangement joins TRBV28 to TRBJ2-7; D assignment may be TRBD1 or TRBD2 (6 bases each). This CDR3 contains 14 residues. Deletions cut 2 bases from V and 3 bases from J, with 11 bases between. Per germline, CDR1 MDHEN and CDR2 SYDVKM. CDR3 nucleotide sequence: TGTGCCAGCAGTTTAGGAGGGGGAAACTACGAGCAGTACTTC. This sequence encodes CASSLGGGNYEQYF.

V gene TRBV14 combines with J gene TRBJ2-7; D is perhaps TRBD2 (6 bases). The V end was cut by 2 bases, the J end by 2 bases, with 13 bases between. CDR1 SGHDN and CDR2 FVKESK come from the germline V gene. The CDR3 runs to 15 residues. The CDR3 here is CASSQHQAGTYEQYF. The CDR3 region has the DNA TGTGCCAGCAGCCAACATCAGGCGGGGACCTACGAGCAGTACTTC. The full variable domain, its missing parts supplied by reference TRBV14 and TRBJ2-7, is EAGVTQFPSHSVIEKGQTVTLRCDPISGHDNLYWYRRVMGKEIKFLLHFVKESKQDESGMPNNRFLAERTGGTYSTLKVQPAELEDSGVYFCASSQHQAGTYEQYFGPGTRLTVT.

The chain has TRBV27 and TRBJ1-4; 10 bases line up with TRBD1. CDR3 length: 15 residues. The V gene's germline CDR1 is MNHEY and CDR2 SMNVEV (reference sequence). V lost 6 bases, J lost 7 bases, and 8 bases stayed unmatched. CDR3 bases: TGTGCCAGCAGCGAACCCGGGACAGGGGTTGAAAAACTGTTTTTT. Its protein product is CASSEPGTGVEKLFF.

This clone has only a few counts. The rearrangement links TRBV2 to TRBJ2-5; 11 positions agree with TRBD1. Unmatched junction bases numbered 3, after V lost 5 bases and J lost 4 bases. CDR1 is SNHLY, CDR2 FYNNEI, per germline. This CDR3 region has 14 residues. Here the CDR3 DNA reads TGTGCCAGCAGTTGGACAGGGGGCGCAGAGACCCAGTACTTC. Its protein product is CASSWTGGAETQYF.

The CDR3 sequence is CASSPSSGNTIYF. In nucleotides, the CDR3 is TGTGCCAGCTCACCATCCTCTGGAAACACCATATATTTT. The rearrangement joins TRBV18 to TRBJ1-3; no reliable D call. Germline V gene data show CDR1 as KGHSH and CDR2 as LQKENI. The CDR3 extends over 13 amino acids. With 2 bases removed from V and 0 bases from J, the gap between germline ends came to 2 bases. Using reference TRBV18 and TRBJ1-3 for the parts outside the CDR3, the full variable domain is NAGVMQNPRHLVRRRGQEARLRCSPMKGHSHVYWYRQLPEEGLKFMVYLQKENIIDESGMPKERFSAEFPKEGPSILRIQQVVRGDSAAYFCASSPSSGNTIYFGEGSWLTVV.

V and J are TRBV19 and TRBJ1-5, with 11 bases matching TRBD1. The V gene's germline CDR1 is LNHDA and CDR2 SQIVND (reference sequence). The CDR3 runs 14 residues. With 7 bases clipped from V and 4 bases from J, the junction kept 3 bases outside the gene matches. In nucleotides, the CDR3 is TGTGCCAGTAAAGGGACAGGGGGTAATCAGCCCCAGCATTTT. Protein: CASKGTGGNQPQHF.